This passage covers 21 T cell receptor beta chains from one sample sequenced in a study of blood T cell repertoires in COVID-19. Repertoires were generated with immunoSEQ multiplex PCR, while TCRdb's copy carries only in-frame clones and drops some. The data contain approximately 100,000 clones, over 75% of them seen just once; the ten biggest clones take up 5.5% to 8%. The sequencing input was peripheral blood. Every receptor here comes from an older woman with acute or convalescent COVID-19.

This CDR3 reads CASSLAGGGYGYTF. The CDR3 DNA is TGTGCCAGCAGCTTAGCAGGGGGCGGCTATGGCTACACCTTC. The chain employs TRBV7-2 and TRBJ1-2; 7 bases line up with TRBD1. The CDR3 is made up of 14 amino acids. Germline trimming cut 0 bases from V and 4 bases from J; bases unmatched to any gene: 2. Germline loops: CDR1 SGHTA, CDR2 FQGNSA.

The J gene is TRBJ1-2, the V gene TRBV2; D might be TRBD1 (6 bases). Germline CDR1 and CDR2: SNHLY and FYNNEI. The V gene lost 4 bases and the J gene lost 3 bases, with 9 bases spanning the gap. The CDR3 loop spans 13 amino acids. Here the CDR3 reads CASSGGTYYGYTF. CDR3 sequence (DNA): TGTGCCAGCAGTGGGGGGACATACTATGGCTACACCTTC.

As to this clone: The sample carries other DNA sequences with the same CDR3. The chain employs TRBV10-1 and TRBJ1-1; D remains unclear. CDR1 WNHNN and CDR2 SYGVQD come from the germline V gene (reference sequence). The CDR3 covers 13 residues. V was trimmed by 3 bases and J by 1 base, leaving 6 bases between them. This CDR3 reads CASSEEGNTEAFF. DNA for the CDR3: TGCGCCAGCAGTGAAGAGGGGAACACTGAAGCTTTCTTT.

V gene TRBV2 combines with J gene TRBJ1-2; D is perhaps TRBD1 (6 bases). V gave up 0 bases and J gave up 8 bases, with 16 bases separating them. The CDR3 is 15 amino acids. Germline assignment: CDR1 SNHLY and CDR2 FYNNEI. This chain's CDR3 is CASSEAPAGVGGYTF. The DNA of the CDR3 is TGTGCCAGCAGTGAAGCACCGGCAGGGGTTGGGGGCTACACCTTC.

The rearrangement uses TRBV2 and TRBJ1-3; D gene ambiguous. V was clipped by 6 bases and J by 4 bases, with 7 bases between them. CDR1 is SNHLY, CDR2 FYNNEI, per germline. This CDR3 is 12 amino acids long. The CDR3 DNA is TGTGCCAGCAGGGTACAGGGAAACACCATATATTTT. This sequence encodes CASRVQGNTIYF.

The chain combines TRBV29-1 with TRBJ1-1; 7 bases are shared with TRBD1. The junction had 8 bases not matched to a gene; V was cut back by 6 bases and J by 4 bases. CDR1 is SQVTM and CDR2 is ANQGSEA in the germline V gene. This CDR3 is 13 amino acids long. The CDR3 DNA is TGCAGCGTCGAGGGGGCAGGGGGCACTGAAGCTTTCTTT. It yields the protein CSVEGAGGTEAFF.

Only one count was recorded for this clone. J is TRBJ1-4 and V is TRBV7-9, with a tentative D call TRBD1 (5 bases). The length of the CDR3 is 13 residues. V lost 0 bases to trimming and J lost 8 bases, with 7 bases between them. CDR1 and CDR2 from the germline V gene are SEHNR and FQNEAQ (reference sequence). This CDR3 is CASSLAGGEKLFF. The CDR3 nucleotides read TGTGCCAGCAGCTTAGCCGGGGGAGAAAAACTGTTTTTT. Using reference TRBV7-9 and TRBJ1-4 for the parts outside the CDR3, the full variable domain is DTGVSQNPRHKITKRGQNVTFRCDPISEHNRLYWYRQTLGQGPEFLTYFQNEAQLEKSRLLSDRFSAERPKGSFSTLEIQRTEQGDSAMYLCASSLAGGEKLFFGSGTQLSVL.

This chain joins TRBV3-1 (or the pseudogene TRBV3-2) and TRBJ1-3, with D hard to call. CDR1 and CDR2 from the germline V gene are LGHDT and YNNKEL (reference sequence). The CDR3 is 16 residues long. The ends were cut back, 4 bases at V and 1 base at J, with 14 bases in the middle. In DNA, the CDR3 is TGTGCCAGCAGCCGAGGAAGACCGACTTCTGGAAACACCATATATTTT. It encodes CASSRGRPTSGNTIYF.

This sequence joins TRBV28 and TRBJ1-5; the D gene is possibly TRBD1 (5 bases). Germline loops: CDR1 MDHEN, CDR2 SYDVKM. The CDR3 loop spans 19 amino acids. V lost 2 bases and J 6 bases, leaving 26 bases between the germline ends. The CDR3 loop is CASSLREGRVGRVAQPQHF. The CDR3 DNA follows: TGTGCCAGCAGTTTAAGGGAGGGCCGCGTGGGCAGGGTGGCTCAGCCCCAGCATTTT.

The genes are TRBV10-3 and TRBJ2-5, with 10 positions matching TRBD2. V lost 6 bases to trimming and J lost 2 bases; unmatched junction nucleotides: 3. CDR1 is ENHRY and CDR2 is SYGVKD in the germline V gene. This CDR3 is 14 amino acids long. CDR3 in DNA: TGTGCCATCAGGGGAGCGGGAGGGCAAGAGACCCAGTACTTC. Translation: CAIRGAGGQETQYF.

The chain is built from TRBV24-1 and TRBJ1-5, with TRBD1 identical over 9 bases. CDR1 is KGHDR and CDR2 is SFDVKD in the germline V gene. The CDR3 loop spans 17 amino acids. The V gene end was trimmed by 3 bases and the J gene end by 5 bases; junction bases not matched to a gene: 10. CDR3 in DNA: TGTGCCACCAGTGATACTCGGACAGGGGAGTTTGATCAGCCCCAGCATTTT. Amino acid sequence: CATSDTRTGEFDQPQHF.

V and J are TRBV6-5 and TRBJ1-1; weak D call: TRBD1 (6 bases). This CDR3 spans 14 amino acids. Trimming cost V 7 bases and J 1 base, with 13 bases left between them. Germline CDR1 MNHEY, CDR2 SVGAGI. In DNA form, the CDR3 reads TGTGCCAGCACCATATCGACAGGGAACACTGAAGCTTTCTTT. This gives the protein CASTISTGNTEAFF.

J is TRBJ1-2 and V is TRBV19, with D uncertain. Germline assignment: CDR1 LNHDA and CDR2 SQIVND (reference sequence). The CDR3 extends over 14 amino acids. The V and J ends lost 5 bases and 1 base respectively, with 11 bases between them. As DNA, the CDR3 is TGTGCCAGTAGTTCGGTGGTTCTTAACTATGGCTACACCTTC. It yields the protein CASSSVVLNYGYTF.

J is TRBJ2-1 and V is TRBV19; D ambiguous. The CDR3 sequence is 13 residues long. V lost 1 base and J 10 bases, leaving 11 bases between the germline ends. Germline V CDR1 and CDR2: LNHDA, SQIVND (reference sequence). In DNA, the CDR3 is TGTGCCAGTAGTATAGTAGGTGGGCTAGAGCAGTTCTTC. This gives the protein CASSIVGGLEQFF.

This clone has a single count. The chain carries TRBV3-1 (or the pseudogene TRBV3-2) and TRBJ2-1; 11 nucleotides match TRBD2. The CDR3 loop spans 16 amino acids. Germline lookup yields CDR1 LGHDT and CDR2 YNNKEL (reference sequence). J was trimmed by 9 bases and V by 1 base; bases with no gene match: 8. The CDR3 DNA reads TGTGCCAGCAGCCAAGGAGAAACTAGCGGGAGAGGTGAGCAGTTCTTC. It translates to CASSQGETSGRGEQFF.

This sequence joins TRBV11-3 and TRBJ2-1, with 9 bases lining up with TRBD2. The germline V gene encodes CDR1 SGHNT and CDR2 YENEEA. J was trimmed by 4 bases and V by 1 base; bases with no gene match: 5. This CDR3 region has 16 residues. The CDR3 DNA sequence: TGTGCCAGCAGCTTAGGGGCTAGCGGGAATTACAATGAGCAGTTCTTC. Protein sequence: CASSLGASGNYNEQFF.

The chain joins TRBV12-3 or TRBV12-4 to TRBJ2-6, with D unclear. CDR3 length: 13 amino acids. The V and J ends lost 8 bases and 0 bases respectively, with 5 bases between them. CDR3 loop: CASLSSGANVLTF. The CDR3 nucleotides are TGTGCCAGCTTGAGCTCTGGGGCCAACGTCCTGACTTTC.

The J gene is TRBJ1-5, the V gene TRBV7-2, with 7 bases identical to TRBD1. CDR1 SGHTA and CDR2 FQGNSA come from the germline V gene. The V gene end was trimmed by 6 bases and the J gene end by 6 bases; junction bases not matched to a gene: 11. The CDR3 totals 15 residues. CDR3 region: CASSPQQGPVQPQHF. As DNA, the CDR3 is TGTGCCAGCAGTCCCCAACAGGGGCCGGTTCAGCCCCAGCATTTT. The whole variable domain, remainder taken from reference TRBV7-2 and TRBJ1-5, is GAGVSQSPSNKVTEKGKDVELRCDPISGHTALYWYRQSLGQGLEFLIYFQGNSAPDKSGLPSDRFSAERTGGSVSTLTIQRTQQEDSAVYLCASSPQQGPVQPQHFGDGTRLSIL.

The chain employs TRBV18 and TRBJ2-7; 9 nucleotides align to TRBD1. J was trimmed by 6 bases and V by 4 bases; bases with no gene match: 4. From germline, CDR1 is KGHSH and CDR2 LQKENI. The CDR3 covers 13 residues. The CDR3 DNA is TGTGCCAGCTCACAGGACAGGGGATTCGAGCAGTACGTC. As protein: CASSQDRGFEQYV.

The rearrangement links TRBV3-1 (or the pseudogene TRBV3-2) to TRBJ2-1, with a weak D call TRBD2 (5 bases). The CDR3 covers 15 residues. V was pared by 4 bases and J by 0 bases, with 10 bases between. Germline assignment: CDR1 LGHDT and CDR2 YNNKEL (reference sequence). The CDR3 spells CASSLWESSYNEQFF. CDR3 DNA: TGTGCCAGCAGCCTTTGGGAGAGCTCCTACAATGAGCAGTTCTTC.

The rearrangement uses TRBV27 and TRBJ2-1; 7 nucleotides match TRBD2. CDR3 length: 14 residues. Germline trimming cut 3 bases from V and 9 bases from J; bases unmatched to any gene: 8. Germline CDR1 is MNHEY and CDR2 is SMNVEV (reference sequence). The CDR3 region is CASSLEGGLGEQFF. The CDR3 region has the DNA TGTGCCAGCAGTTTGGAGGGAGGGCTCGGTGAGCAGTTCTTC.